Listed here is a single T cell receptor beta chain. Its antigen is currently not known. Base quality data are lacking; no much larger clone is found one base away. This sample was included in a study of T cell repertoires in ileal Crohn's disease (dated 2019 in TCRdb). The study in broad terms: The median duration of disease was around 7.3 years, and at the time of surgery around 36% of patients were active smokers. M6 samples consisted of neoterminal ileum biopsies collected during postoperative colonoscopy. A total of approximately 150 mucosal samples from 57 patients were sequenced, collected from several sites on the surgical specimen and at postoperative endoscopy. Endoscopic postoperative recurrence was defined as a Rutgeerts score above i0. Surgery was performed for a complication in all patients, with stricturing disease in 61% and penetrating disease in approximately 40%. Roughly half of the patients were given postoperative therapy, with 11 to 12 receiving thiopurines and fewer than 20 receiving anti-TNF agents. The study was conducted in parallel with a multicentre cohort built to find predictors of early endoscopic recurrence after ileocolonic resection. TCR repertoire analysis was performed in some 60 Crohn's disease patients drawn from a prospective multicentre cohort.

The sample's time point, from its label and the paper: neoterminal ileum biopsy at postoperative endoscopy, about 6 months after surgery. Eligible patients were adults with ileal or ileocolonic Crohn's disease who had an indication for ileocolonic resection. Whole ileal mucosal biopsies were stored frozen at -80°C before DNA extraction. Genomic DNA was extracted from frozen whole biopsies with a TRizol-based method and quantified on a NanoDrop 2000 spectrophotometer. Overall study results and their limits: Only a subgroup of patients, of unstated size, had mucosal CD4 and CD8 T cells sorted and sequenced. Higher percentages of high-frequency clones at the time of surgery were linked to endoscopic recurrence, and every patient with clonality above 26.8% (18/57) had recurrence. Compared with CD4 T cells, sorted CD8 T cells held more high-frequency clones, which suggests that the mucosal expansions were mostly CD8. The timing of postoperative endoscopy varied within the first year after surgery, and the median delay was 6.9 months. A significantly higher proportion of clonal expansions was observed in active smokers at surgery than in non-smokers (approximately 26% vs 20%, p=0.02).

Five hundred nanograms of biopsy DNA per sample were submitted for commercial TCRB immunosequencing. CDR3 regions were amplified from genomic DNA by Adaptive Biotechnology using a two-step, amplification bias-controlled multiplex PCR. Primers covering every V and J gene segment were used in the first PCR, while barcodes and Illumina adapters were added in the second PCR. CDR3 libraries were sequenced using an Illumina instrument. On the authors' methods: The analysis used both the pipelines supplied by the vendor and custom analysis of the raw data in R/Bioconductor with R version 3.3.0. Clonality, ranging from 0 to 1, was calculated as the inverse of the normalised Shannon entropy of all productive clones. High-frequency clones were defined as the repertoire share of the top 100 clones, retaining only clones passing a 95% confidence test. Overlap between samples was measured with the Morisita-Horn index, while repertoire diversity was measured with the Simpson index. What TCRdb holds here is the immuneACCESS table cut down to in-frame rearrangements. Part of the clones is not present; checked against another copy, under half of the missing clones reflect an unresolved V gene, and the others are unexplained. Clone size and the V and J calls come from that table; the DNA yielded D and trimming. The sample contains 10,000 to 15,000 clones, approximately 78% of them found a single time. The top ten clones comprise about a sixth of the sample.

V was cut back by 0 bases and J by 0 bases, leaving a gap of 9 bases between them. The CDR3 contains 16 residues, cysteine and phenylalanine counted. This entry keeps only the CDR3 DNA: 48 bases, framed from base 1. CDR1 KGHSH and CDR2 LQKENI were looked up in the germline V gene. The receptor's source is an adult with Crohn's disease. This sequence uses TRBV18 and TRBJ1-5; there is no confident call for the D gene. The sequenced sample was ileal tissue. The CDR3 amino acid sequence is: CASSPPNINSNQPQHF. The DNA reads TGTGCCAGCTCACCACCGAACATTAATAGCAATCAGCCCCAGCATTTT.